This T cell receptor (beta chain) derives from a study of radiotherapy plus CTLA-4 blockade in lung cancer. V was clipped by 3 bases and J by 8 bases; unmatched bases: 5. The length of the CDR3 is 15 residues. The germline V gene encodes CDR1 LNHNV and CDR2 YYDKDF (reference sequence). Produced via immunoSEQ multiplex PCR; TCRdb's table is partial and in-frame only. The repertoire holds about 51,000 clones, with around 75% as singletons. On this clone: Its specificity is unknown.

Study conclusions and caveats: Expansion of tumor-derived TCR clones was observed in blood after radiotherapy plus ipilimumab.

The chain is built from TRBV15 and TRBJ1-4; 11 positions match TRBD1. Material: peripheral blood, obtained from a patient treated with radiotherapy plus ipilimumab. The source of this sequence is a human donor with non-small cell lung cancer who had a complete response to radiotherapy plus ipilimumab. CDR3 protein: CATSSRDRGGEKLFF. The CDR3 DNA is TGTGCCACCAGCAGCCGGGACAGGGGGGGCGAAAAACTGTTTTTT.